This TCR beta chain was recorded in a study of T cells in Graves' hyperthyroidism and ophthalmopathy. This clonotype was seen ten or more times. The cohort's ophthalmopathy patients, a group with duration under 3 months, had a Clinical Activity Score of at least 3 and a NOSPECS grade of at least 4. The investigators amplified TCR beta CDR3 regions from RNA transcripts. HTBI primers were employed in a first-round RT-PCR of the TCR CDR3. TCRdb reprocessed the multiplex PCR reads with MiXCR, giving one entry per CDR3 protein. There are around 350,000 distinct CDR3 sequences in the sample; roughly 15% occur only once, and about 21% lies in the top ten. The CDR3 contains 14 residues. The V gene's germline CDR1 is SGHRS and CDR2 YFSETQ. With 2 bases removed from V and 2 bases from J, the gap between germline ends came to 11 bases.

The receptor's source is a woman in her fifties or sixties with Graves' ophthalmopathy. The chain has TRBV5-1 and TRBJ2-7; maybe TRBD2 (6 bases). Input material: blood. CDR3 protein: CASSFLTRAYEQYF. DNA for the CDR3: TGCGCCAGCAGCTTCTTGACTAGGGCCTACGAGCAGTACTTC.